This TCR beta chain was recovered during a study of OX40 agonist ivuxolimab in advanced cancers. As for the study in general: Dosing consisted of intravenous ivuxolimab at 0.01 to 10 mg/kg every 2 weeks. Partial responses were observed in three patients, of whom one had hepatocellular carcinoma and two had cutaneous melanoma.

Generated by immunoSEQ multiplex PCR, the TCRdb table keeps only in-frame clones and is missing some. The sample lists some 80,000 clones, about four fifths occurring once. The germline V gene encodes CDR1 SGHTA and CDR2 FQGNSA. Trimming removed 6 bases from V and 0 bases from J, with 12 bases in between. The CDR3 has 15 amino acids. The source is an adult with an advanced solid tumor such as melanoma, head and neck, liver or kidney cancer. The sequencing here drew on CD4+ or CD8+ T cells sorted from blood, taken in a trial of the OX40 agonist ivuxolimab. The chain links TRBV7-2 to TRBJ2-1, with a possible D match to TRBD2 (6 bases). The CDR3 here is CASRPPGLSYNEQFF. CDR3 DNA sequence: TGTGCCAGCAGACCACCGGGACTCTCCTACAATGAGCAGTTCTTC.